Presented here are 22 T cell receptor beta chains from one specimen sequenced in a study of blood T cell repertoires in COVID-19. The repertoire was sequenced with immunoSEQ multiplex PCR; TCRdb's copy has only in-frame clones and lacks some. The table includes roughly 150,000 clones, around 87% detected once. The source material was peripheral blood. The source is a woman in her seventies with COVID-19, enrolled during active disease.

This clone occurred a few times. The V and J genes are TRBV9 and TRBJ1-2, with TRBD1 matching over 10 bases. The germline CDR1 and CDR2 sequences are SGDLS and YYNGEE. The ends lost 5 bases at V and 8 bases at J; junction bases unmatched: 9. There are 14 residues in the CDR3. The CDR3 nucleotides are TGTGCCAGCAGTGCCGGGACAGGGGCGGGCGGCTACACCTTC. Protein: CASSAGTGAGGYTF.

This rearrangement joins TRBV5-1 to TRBJ2-3; 10 nucleotides agree with TRBD1. Germline trimming cut 2 bases from V and 6 bases from J; bases unmatched to any gene: 6. The CDR3 covers 15 residues. From germline, CDR1 is SGHRS and CDR2 YFSETQ. This CDR3 reads CASSFGQGGPDTQYF. CDR3 sequence (DNA): TGCGCCAGCAGCTTCGGACAGGGGGGACCGGATACGCAGTATTTT.

V gene TRBV3-1 (or the pseudogene TRBV3-2) combines with J gene TRBJ1-1; no clear D. Looked up from germline, CDR1 is LGHDT and CDR2 is YNNKEL (reference sequence). The length of the CDR3 is 15 residues. Trimming removed 1 base from V and 5 bases from J, with 14 bases in between. This CDR3 reads CASSQGWGGWTEAFF. CDR3 in DNA: TGTGCCAGCAGCCAAGGTTGGGGAGGATGGACTGAAGCTTTCTTT.

The chain recombines TRBV24-1 with TRBJ1-2; 8 positions agree with TRBD1. The CDR3 extends over 15 amino acids. V was clipped by 4 bases and J by 5 bases; unmatched bases: 8. Germline V lookup: CDR1 KGHDR, CDR2 SFDVKD. The CDR3 DNA sequence: TGTGCCACCAGTGACCCTACGACAGGGGAATATGGCTACACCTTC. Amino acids: CATSDPTTGEYGYTF.

This chain uses TRBV27 with TRBJ2-5, with 10 bases fitting TRBD2. The CDR3 runs to 15 residues. After removal of 4 bases from V and 5 bases from J, the junction contained 7 bases not matched to a gene. From germline, CDR1 is MNHEY and CDR2 SMNVEV (reference sequence). Here the CDR3 reads CASSWRLAGWETQYF. The CDR3 DNA sequence: TGTGCCAGCAGTTGGCGACTAGCGGGTTGGGAGACCCAGTACTTC.

CDR3 DNA: TGTGCCAGCAGTGACGCACACAGGGAGACTGAAGCTTTCTTT. It specifies CASSDAHRETEAFF. The rearrangement uses TRBV6-1 and TRBJ1-1, with D tentatively TRBD1 (6 bases). The CDR3 spans 14 residues. CDR1 and CDR2 (germline): MNHNS, SASEGT. V lost 3 bases and J lost 5, with 13 bases in between.

J is TRBJ1-2 and V is TRBV5-6, with a weak D call TRBD1 (5 bases). Germline V CDR1 and CDR2: SGHDT, YYEEEE. V lost 3 bases and J lost 8, with 8 bases in between. The CDR3 spans 11 residues. CDR3 nucleotides: TGTGCCAGCAGCTGGGGCTCCGGCTACACCTTC. This gives the protein CASSWGSGYTF.

The chain combines TRBV27 with TRBJ1-4; tentative D call: TRBD1 (6 bases). The germline gives CDR1 MNHEY, CDR2 SMNVEV (reference sequence). There are 17 residues in the CDR3. V dropped 3 bases and J dropped 8 bases, with 22 bases sitting between them. DNA of the CDR3: TGTGCCAGCAGTTTTCTCGACCCAACAGGGAGTAGAGAAAAACTGTTTTTT. Amino acids: CASSFLDPTGSREKLFF.

The CDR3 DNA reads as TGTGCCAGCAGCGAAGGGACAGTGAACACTGAAGCTTTCTTT. Translated: CASSEGTVNTEAFF. The chain couples TRBV11-2 to TRBJ1-1, with 7 bases matching TRBD1. Germline values: CDR1 SGHAT, CDR2 FQNNGV. V shed 5 bases and J 0 bases; nucleotides not matched to a gene: 3. The CDR3 runs 14 residues. The full variable domain, its missing parts supplied by reference TRBV11-2 and TRBJ1-1, is EAGVAQSPRYKIIEKRQSVAFWCNPISGHATLYWYQQILGQGPKLLIQFQNNGVVDDSQLPKDRFSAERLKGVDSTLKIQPAKLEDSAVYLCASSEGTVNTEAFFGQGTRLTVV.

The CDR3 spells CASSVPGGETQYF. CDR3 nucleotide sequence: TGTGCCAGCAGTGTACCGGGCGGGGAGACCCAGTACTTC. V usage is TRBV2 and J usage is TRBJ2-5; perhaps TRBD2 as D (5 bases). Germline V CDR1 and CDR2: SNHLY, FYNNEI. The length of the CDR3 is 13 residues. The germline V and J ends were trimmed by 4 bases and 5 bases, with 11 bases remaining between them.

This chain connects TRBV6-5 to TRBJ1-4; 7 bases are shared with TRBD1. The V gene's germline CDR1 is MNHEY and CDR2 SVGAGI. The CDR3 sequence is 15 residues long. The ends lost 5 bases at V and 10 bases at J; junction bases unmatched: 13. The CDR3 DNA reads as TGTGCCAGCAGTCTCTCCGGGACAGCCGGCCTAAAACTGTTTTTT. The encoded protein is CASSLSGTAGLKLFF.

This clone was recorded a few times. The gene calls are TRBV28 and TRBJ1-1; D perhaps matches TRBD1 (6 bases). Trimming took 3 bases from V and 10 from J, leaving 15 bases between them. Per germline, CDR1 MDHEN and CDR2 SYDVKM. The CDR3 contains 13 residues. CDR3 loop: CASSLATGLRAFF. CDR3 in DNA: TGTGCCAGCAGTTTGGCCACAGGGTTGAGAGCTTTCTTT.

The gene calls are TRBV15 and TRBJ1-6, with TRBD1 identical over 7 bases. Per germline, CDR1 LNHNV and CDR2 YYDKDF (reference sequence). This CDR3 contains 14 residues. V lost 1 base and J lost 7; bases outside the gene matches: 1. CDR3 coding DNA: TGTGCCACCAGCAGAGGAGGGGGCAATTCACCCCTCCACTTT. Translating gives CATSRGGGNSPLHF.

The V and J genes are TRBV6-5 and TRBJ1-5; D is uncertain. Between the trimmed V and J ends, which lost 6 bases and 5 bases, there was a span of 14 bases. This CDR3 contains 14 residues. Germline V lookup: CDR1 MNHEY, CDR2 SVGAGI. The CDR3 sequence is CASRRGVYDQPQHF. The DNA of the CDR3 is TGTGCCAGCAGACGCGGGGTGTACGATCAGCCCCAGCATTTT.

This clone was counted once. The chain recombines TRBV21-1 with TRBJ1-2; the DNA was not used to check the table's D call, TRBD1. TRBV21-1 is a pseudogene. The CDR3 runs to 13 residues. CDR3 in amino acids: CASSSGATYGYTF. The CDR3 DNA sequence: TGTGCCAGCAGCAGTGGGGCGACCTATGGCTACACCTTC.

CDR3 region: CASTPGRDSGVFF. The CDR3, as DNA: TGTGCCAGCACCCCAGGGCGGGACTCGGGGGTGTTCTTC. The chain recombines TRBV2 with TRBJ2-1; tentative D call: TRBD2 (6 bases). V shed 7 bases and J shed 15 bases, with 22 bases lying between them. The CDR3 sequence is 13 residues long. Germline values: CDR1 SNHLY, CDR2 FYNNEI.

This clone has just a few counts. The sample holds other DNA sequences that translate to the same CDR3. The genes are TRBV24-1 and TRBJ1-2; TRBD1 agrees at 11 bases. The V and J ends lost 4 bases and 8 bases, in that order; junction bases with no gene match: 2. Germline values: CDR1 KGHDR, CDR2 SFDVKD. The CDR3 covers 13 residues. CDR3 in amino acids: CATSDRDRGGYTF. In DNA, the CDR3 is TGTGCCACCAGTGACCGGGACAGGGGGGGCTACACCTTC.

The chain is built from TRBV10-3 and TRBJ1-2; 10 bases match TRBD1. The CDR3 totals 15 residues. The V and J ends lost 6 bases and 8 bases, in that order; junction bases with no gene match: 12. The germline gives CDR1 ENHRY, CDR2 SYGVKD. In DNA, the CDR3 is TGTGCCATCAGCATTTCCACGACAGGGGGCCAAGGCTACACCTTC. Its translation is CAISISTTGGQGYTF.

V usage is TRBV28 and J usage is TRBJ1-3; 9 bases line up with TRBD1. V shed 5 bases and J 1 base; nucleotides not matched to a gene: 6. Germline-derived CDR1 and CDR2 are MDHEN and SYDVKM. The CDR3 totals 16 residues. The CDR3 DNA reads TGTGCCAGCAGTCTGAACAGGGGGCCGTCTGGAAACACCATATATTTT. It is translated as CASSLNRGPSGNTIYF.

The V gene is TRBV30, the J gene TRBJ1-3; D not resolved. Between the trimmed V and J ends, which lost 5 bases and 7 bases, there was a span of 18 bases. This CDR3 has 14 amino acids. In germline, CDR1 is GTSNPN, CDR2 SVGIG (reference sequence). CDR3 sequence reads: CAWGLPPGANTIYF. In nucleotides, the CDR3 is TGTGCCTGGGGCCTTCCGCCGGGTGCGAACACCATATATTTT.

This clone was recorded a few times. The chain is built from TRBV5-6 and TRBJ1-2, with 10 nucleotides matching TRBD1. The germline V gene encodes CDR1 SGHDT and CDR2 YYEEEE. This CDR3 has 15 amino acids. Trimming took 2 bases from V and 6 from J; bases not matched to a gene: 7. The CDR3 is CASSFFDRGPDGYTF. The CDR3 DNA reads TGTGCCAGCAGCTTCTTTGACAGGGGGCCGGATGGCTACACCTTC.

V and J are TRBV5-4 and TRBJ1-1, with TRBD1 identical over 8 bases. This CDR3 has 15 residues. The J segment lost 0 bases and the V segment lost 4 bases, leaving 5 bases of the junction unmatched. Germline CDR1 and CDR2: SGHNT and YYREEE (reference sequence). DNA for the CDR3: TGTGCCAGCAGCAAACAACAGGGGGTGAACACTGAAGCTTTCTTT. Translated: CASSKQQGVNTEAFF.